This T cell receptor (beta chain) was retrieved from a study of T cell responses to AZD1222 COVID-19 vaccine. This CDR3 region has 16 residues. The ends were cut back, 0 bases at V and 0 bases at J, with 12 bases in the middle. Germline V gene sequence: CDR1 LGHDT, CDR2 YNNKEL (reference sequence). TCRdb's copy holds only in-frame clones and misses some; the assay was immunoSEQ multiplex PCR. Altogether 98,000 or so clones are present, about 93% being singletons, with the ten largest covering around 5%. The sequencing used peripheral blood, collected on day 0 of AZD1222 vaccination. This receptor was taken from an adult in good health. The chain links TRBV3-1 (or the pseudogene TRBV3-2) to TRBJ2-7; D is unresolved. The DNA for the CDR3 is TGTGCCAGCAGCCAAGATAGAACCGCAACCTCCTACGAGCAGTACTTC. Its translation: CASSQDRTATSYEQYF.